The present T cell receptor beta chain was sequenced within a study of CD8+CD57+ T cells in acquired aplastic anemia. Study details: The DNA of sorted CD4+ and CD8+ cells averaged around 3.2 ug. Overall study results and limits: Between patients and controls, twenty-nine CD8+ CDR3 sequences were found in common.

Researchers used genomic DNA as the template to profile TCR beta VDJ and CDR3. TCRdb reprocessed the reads via MiXCR and lists one record per CDR3 protein. The data show roughly 220,000 distinct CDR3 sequences, less than 75% seen once. The V gene's germline CDR1 is SGHRS and CDR2 YFSETQ. The CDR3 covers 16 residues. After removal of 0 bases from V and 6 bases from J, the junction contained 7 bases not matched to a gene. Previously, flow cytometry had revealed CD8+CD57+ cell expansion in the patients chosen for sequencing. By the time of blood sampling, patients had still received no therapy. This clonotype appeared many times. Its antigen is not known.

The sample was sorted CD4+, CD8+, or CD8+CD57+ T cells (not recorded which) from PBMCs. The receptor comes from a human donor with aplastic anemia. V and J are TRBV5-1 and TRBJ2-1, with 9 bases lining up with TRBD2. The CDR3 loop reads CASSLEGGGAGNEQFF. The CDR3 coding sequence is TGCGCCAGCAGCTTGGAGGGCGGGGGGGCCGGCAATGAGCAGTTCTTC.